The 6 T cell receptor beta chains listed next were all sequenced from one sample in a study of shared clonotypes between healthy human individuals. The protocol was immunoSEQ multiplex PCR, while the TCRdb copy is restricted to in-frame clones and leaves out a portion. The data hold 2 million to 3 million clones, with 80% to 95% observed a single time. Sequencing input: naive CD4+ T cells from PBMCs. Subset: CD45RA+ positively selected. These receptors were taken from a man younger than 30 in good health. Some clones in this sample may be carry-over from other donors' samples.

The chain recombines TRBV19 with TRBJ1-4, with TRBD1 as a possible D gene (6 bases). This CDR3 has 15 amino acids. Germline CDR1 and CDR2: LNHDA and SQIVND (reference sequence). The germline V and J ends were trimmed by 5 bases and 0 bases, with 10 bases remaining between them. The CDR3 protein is CASSPRGATNEKLFF. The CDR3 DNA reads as TGTGCCAGTAGTCCGAGGGGGGCAACTAATGAAAAACTGTTTTTT. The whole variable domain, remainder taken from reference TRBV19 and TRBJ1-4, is DGGITQSPKYLFRKEGQNVTLSCEQNLNHDAMYWYRQDPGQGLRLIYYSQIVNDFQKGDIAEGYSVSREKKESFPLTVTSAQKNPTAFYLCASSPRGATNEKLFFGSGTQLSVL.

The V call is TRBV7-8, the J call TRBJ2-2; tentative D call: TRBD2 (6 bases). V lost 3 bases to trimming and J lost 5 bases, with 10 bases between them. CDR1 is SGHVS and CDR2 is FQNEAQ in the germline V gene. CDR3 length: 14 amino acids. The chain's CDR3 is CASSLRAGTGELFF. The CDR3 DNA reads TGTGCCAGCAGCTTGCGGGCGGGGACCGGGGAGCTGTTTTTT. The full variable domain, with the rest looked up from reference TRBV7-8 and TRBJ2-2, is GAGVSQSPRYKVAKRGQDVALRCDPISGHVSLFWYQQALGQGPEFLTYFQNEAQLDKSGLPSDRFFAERPEGSVSTLKIQRTQQEDSAVYLCASSLRAGTGELFFGEGSRLTVL.

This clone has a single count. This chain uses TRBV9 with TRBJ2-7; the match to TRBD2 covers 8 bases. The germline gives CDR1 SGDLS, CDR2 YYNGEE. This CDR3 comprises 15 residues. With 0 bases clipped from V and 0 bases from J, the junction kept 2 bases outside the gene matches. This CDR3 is CASSVATSASYEQYF. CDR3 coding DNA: TGTGCCAGCAGCGTAGCGACTAGCGCCTCCTACGAGCAGTACTTC.

CDR3 sequence (DNA): TGTGCCAGCAGCTTACGTCGGGCGGGCCCTTACAATGAGCAGTTCTTC. This translates into CASSLRRAGPYNEQFF. The chain couples TRBV11-2 to TRBJ2-1; tentatively, D is TRBD2 (5 bases). V lost 2 bases and J lost 4, with 15 bases in between. The CDR3 is 16 residues long. Germline V gene sequence: CDR1 SGHAT, CDR2 FQNNGV.

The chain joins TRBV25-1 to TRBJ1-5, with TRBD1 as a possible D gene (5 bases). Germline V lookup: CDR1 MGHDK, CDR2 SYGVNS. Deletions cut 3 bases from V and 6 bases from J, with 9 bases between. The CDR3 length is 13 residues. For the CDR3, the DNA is TGTGCCAGCAGTGATCAGGGCGGTCAGCCCCAGCATTTT. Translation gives CASSDQGGQPQHF.

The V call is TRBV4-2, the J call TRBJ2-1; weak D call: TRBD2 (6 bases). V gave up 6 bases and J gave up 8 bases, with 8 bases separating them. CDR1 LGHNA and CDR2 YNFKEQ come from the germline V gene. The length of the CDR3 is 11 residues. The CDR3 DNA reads TGTGCCAGCAGGGCGGGACATGAGCAGTTCTTC. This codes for CASRAGHEQFF.